The clone carrying this T cell receptor (beta chain) was seen repeatedly, ten times or more. This CDR3 spans 16 amino acids. The J segment lost 9 bases and the V segment lost 3 bases, leaving 11 bases of the junction unmatched. Germline V gives CDR1 LNHDA, CDR2 SQIVND (reference sequence). The data were taken from a study of early T cells in non-severe SARS-CoV-2 infection. Individual cDNA molecules each received unique molecular identifiers attached to them. TCRdb independently ran MiXCR on the 5' RACE reads; one entry per CDR3 protein. The sample includes around 46,000 distinct CDR3 sequences, about 5.2% of them seen just once.

This chain connects TRBV19 to TRBJ2-1; TRBD2 agrees at 10 bases. Specimen: whole blood, collected at baseline. The sequence derives from an adult who was a healthcare worker with PCR-confirmed SARS-CoV-2 infection or an uninfected control (not recorded which). The CDR3 bases are TGTGCCAGTAGTATTTGGGCTAGCGGGAGTCTCGGTGAGCAGTTCTTC. This translates into CASSIWASGSLGEQFF.